The sequence of this TCR beta chain was determined in a study of blood T cell repertoires in COVID-19. Produced via immunoSEQ multiplex PCR; TCRdb's table is partial and in-frame only. The data show about 66,000 clones, with roughly 88% seen just once and about 4% held by the top ten. The V end lost 2 bases, the J end lost 4 bases, and 14 bases lay between the germline ends. The CDR3 contains 15 residues. Germline CDR1 is SGHDN and CDR2 is FVKESK. This clonotype was obtained from a man aged 70 or older with acute or convalescent COVID-19. Sequenced sample: peripheral blood. This sequence joins TRBV14 and TRBJ1-2, with D possibly being TRBD1 (5 bases). The CDR3 is CASSQLSGLVYGYTF. The CDR3 DNA sequence: TGTGCCAGCAGCCAACTTTCAGGGTTAGTCTATGGCTACACCTTC.